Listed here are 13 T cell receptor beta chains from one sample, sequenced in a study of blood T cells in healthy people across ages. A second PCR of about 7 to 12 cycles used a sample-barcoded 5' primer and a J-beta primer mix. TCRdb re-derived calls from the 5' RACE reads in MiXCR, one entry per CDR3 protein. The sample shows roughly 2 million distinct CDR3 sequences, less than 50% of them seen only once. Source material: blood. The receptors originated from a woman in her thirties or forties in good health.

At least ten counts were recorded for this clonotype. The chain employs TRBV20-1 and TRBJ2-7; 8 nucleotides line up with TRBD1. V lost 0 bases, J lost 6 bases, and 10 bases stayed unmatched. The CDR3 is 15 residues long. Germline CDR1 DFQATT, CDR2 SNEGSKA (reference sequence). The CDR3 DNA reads TGCAGTGCTAGAGACAGACAGGGGTGGGGGTCCGAGCAGTACTTC. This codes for CSARDRQGWGSEQYF.

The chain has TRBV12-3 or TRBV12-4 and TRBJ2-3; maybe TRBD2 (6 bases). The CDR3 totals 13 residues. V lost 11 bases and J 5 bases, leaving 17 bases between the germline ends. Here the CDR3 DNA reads TGTGCCTCCTATGTTAGCGGCGAAGATACGCAGTATTTT. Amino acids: CASYVSGEDTQYF.

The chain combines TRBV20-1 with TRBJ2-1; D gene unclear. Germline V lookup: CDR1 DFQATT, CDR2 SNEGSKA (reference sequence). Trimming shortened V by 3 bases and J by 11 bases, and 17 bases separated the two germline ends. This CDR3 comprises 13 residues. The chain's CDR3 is CSASGRPRRKQFF. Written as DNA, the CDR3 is TGCAGTGCTAGCGGGCGACCCCGCAGAAAGCAGTTCTTC.

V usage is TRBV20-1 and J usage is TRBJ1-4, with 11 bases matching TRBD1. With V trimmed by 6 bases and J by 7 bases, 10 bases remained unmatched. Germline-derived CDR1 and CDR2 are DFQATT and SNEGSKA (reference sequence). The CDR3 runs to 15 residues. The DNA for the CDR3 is TGCAGTGCGTGGGACAGGGGGAGGGTTATTGAAAAACTGTTTTTT. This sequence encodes CSAWDRGRVIEKLFF.

DNA of the CDR3: TGTGCCAGCAGCTTACTAGCGGGGGACTCCCTGGAGACCCAGTACTTC. It encodes CASSLLAGDSLETQYF. The chain combines TRBV9 with TRBJ2-5; 11 nucleotides align to TRBD2. This CDR3 spans 16 amino acids. Germline loops: CDR1 SGDLS, CDR2 YYNGEE. Germline trimming cut 4 bases from V and 5 bases from J; bases unmatched to any gene: 10.

CDR3 in amino acids: CSSRAGTEQYF. In nucleotides, the CDR3 is TGCAGCTCCCGGGCGGGCACCGAGCAGTACTTC. The chain combines TRBV29-1 with TRBJ2-7, with D perhaps matching TRBD2 (5 bases). The CDR3 loop spans 11 amino acids. Trimming took off 8 bases at V and 6 bases at J, with 14 bases between the two ends. The germline V gene encodes CDR1 SQVTM and CDR2 ANQGSEA.

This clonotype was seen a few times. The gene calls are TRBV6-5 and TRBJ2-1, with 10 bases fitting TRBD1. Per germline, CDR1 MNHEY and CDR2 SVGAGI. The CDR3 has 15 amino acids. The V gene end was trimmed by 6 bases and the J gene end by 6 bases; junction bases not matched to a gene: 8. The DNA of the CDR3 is TGTGCCAGCAGACCGGACAGGGGGGCCCCCAATGAGCAGTTCTTC. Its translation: CASRPDRGAPNEQFF.

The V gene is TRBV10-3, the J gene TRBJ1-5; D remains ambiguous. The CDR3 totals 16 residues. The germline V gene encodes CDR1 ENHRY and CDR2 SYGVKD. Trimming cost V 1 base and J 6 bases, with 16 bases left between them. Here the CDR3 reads CAISELGAGSSQPQHF. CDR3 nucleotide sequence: TGTGCCATCAGTGAGTTGGGAGCGGGATCCTCTCAGCCCCAGCATTTT.

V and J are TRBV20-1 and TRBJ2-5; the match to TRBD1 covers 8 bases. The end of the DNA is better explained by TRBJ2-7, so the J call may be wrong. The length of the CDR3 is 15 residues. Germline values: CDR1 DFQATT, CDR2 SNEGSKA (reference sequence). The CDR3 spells CSAREAETGDSEQYF. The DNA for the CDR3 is TGCAGTGCTAGAGAAGCAGAGACAGGGGATTCCGAGCAGTACTTC.

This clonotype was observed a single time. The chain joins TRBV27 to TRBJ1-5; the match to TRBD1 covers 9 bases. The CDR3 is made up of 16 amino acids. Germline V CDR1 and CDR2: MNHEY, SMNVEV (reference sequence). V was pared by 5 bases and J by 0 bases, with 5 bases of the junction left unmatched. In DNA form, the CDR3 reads TGTGCCAGCAGTCCACAGGGGGCCTATAGCAATCAGCCCCAGCATTTT. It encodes CASSPQGAYSNQPQHF.

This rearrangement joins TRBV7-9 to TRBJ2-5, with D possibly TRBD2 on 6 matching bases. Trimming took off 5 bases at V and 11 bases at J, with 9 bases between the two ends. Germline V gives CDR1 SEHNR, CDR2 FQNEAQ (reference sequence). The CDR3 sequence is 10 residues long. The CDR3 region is CASSPGEQYF. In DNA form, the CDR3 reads TGTGCCAGCAGCCCGGGGGAGCAGTACTTC.

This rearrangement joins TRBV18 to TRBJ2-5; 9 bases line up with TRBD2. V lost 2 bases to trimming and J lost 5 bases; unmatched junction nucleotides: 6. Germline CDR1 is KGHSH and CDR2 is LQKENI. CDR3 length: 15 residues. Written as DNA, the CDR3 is TGTGCCAGCTCACCAACGCGGGGGGGCGTGGAGACCCAGTACTTC. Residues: CASSPTRGGVETQYF.

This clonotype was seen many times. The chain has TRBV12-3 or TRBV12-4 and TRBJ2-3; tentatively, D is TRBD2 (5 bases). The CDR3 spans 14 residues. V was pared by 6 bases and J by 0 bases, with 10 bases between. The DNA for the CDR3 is TGTGCCAGCAGCTTCGGGGTTAGCACAGATACGCAGTATTTT. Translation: CASSFGVSTDTQYF.